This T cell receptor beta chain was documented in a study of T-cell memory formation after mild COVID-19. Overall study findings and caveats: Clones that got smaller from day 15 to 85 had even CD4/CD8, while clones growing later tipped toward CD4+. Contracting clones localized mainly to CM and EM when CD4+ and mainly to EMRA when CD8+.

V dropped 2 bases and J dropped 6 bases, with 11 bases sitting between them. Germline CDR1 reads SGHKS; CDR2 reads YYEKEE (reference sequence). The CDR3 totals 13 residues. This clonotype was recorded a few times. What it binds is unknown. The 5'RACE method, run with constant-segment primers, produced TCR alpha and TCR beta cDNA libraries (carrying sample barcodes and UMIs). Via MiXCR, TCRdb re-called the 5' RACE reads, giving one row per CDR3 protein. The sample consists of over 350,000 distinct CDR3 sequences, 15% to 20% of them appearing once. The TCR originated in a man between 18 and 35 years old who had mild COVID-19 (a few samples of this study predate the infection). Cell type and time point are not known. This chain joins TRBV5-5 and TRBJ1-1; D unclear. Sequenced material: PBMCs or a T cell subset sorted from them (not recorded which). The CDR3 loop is CASSFDRKAEAFF. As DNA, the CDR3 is TGTGCCAGCAGCTTTGATAGGAAGGCTGAAGCTTTCTTT. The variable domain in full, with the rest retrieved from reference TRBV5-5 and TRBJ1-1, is DAGVTQSPTHLIKTRGQQVTLRCSPISGHKSVSWYQQVLGQGPQFIFQYYEKEERGRGNFPDRFSARQFPNYSSELNVNALLLGDSALYLCASSFDRKAEAFFGQGTRLTVV.